These 25 T cell receptor beta chains originate from one sample sequenced in a study of T cell repertoires in cytomegalovirus infection. Each CDR3 protein gets one entry after TCRdb re-called the reads with MiXCR. This table has approximately 990,000 distinct CDR3 sequences, around 30% appearing once. These receptors have no identified antigens. This sample comprised cultured CD8+ T cells from PBMCs, obtained from culture after CMV antigen stimulation. The receptors come from a human donor in good health (CMV status not recorded). Some clones in this sample may be carry-over from other donors' samples.

In DNA, the CDR3 is TGTGCCAGCAGCTTTGGGGGGGGGGGGGCGGGGGGGAATGAGCAGTTCTTC. This gives the protein CASSFGGGGAGGNEQFF. The chain recombines TRBV7-2 with TRBJ2-1, with 9 bases matching TRBD2. The V segment lost 3 bases and the J segment 7 bases; nucleotides outside the gene matches: 13. The CDR3 length is 17 residues. In germline, CDR1 is SGHTA, CDR2 FQGNSA.

The V call is TRBV28, the J call TRBJ2-7, with TRBD1 as a possible D gene (5 bases). Germline V gives CDR1 MDHEN, CDR2 SYDVKM. The V end was cut by 5 bases, the J end by 3 bases, with 14 bases between. The CDR3 runs to 14 residues. The DNA for the CDR3 is TGTGCCAGCAGTAAGACCTGGGGCAGCTACGAGCAGTACGTC. It translates to CASSKTWGSYEQYV.

This clonotype came up a few times. The gene calls are TRBV6-2 or TRBV6-3 and TRBJ2-1, with TRBD2 matching 9 bases. The CDR3 is made up of 14 amino acids. CDR1 and CDR2 (germline): MNHEY, SVGEGT. J gave up 6 bases and V 4 bases, and 4 bases lay outside the gene matches. Written as DNA, the CDR3 is TGTGCCAGCAGTTCTAGCGGGGTAGCCAATGAGCAGTTCTTC. The encoded protein is CASSSSGVANEQFF.

In this sample, this clonotype turned up a few times. The chain uses TRBV4-1 and TRBJ2-3; D gene uncertain. Trimming removed 3 bases at V and 1 base at J, with 20 bases between. Per germline, CDR1 MGHRA and CDR2 YSYEKL. This CDR3 region has 18 residues. The CDR3 nucleotides are TGCGCCAGCAGCCAGGTGTTTGGTTGGGAACTTGGCACAGATACGCAGTATTTT. Residues: CASSQVFGWELGTDTQYF.

The J gene is TRBJ2-1, the V gene TRBV6-5; 8 bases map to TRBD2. The CDR3 length is 14 residues. After removal of 8 bases from V and 1 base from J, the junction contained 4 bases not matched to a gene. Germline lookup yields CDR1 MNHEY and CDR2 SVGAGI. Here the CDR3 reads CASRGGLSYNEQFF. The CDR3 nucleotides read TGTGCCAGCCGGGGGGGCCTTTCCTACAATGAGCAGTTCTTC.

This clonotype was recorded many times. The chain uses TRBV7-2 and TRBJ1-2; D gene uncertain. The CDR3 is made up of 17 amino acids. V was clipped by 1 base and J by 4 bases, with 19 bases between them. CDR1 is SGHTA and CDR2 is FQGNSA in the germline V gene. The CDR3 DNA is TGTGCCAGCAGCTTAGAGGTTGGTGGAGCCGCCCGCTATGGCTACACCTTC. It yields the protein CASSLEVGGAARYGYTF.

In its sample, this clonotype was seen a few times. The DNA is omitted, as the CDR3 cannot be located on it reliably, and the CDR3 follows TCRdb's listing. The chain employs TRBV2 and TRBJ2-1; the D call TRBD1 from the table was never checked on the DNA. The CDR3 is 15 residues long, counting both termini. CDR1 SNHLY and CDR2 FYNNEI come from the germline V gene. CDR3 region: CASSSSSGDYNEQFF.

The rearrangement links TRBV6-1 to TRBJ2-2; 11 bases map to TRBD1. Germline-derived CDR1 and CDR2 are MNHNS and SASEGT. The CDR3 totals 15 residues. Unmatched junction bases numbered 4, after V lost 5 bases and J lost 5 bases. Here the CDR3 reads CASSWGQGVTGELFF. As DNA, the CDR3 is TGTGCCAGCAGTTGGGGACAGGGGGTAACCGGGGAGCTGTTTTTT.

The sample holds many counts of this clonotype. The CDR3 sequence: CASSYLGRYNEQFF. The CDR3 coding sequence is TGTGCCAGCAGTTACCTTGGTAGATACAATGAGCAGTTCTTC. This rearrangement joins TRBV6-2 or TRBV6-3 to TRBJ2-1, with D hard to call. Germline V gene data show CDR1 as MNHEY and CDR2 as SVGEGT. Trimming removed 2 bases from V and 4 bases from J, with 9 bases in between. This CDR3 is 14 amino acids long.

J is TRBJ2-1 and V is TRBV27; perhaps TRBD2 as D (6 bases). V was trimmed by 5 bases and J by 10 bases, leaving 21 bases between them. Germline loops: CDR1 MNHEY, CDR2 SMNVEV (reference sequence). The CDR3 is 15 residues long. The CDR3 sequence is CASSALGQRGFEQFF. DNA for the CDR3: TGTGCCAGCAGTGCGCTGGGGCAACGGGGGTTCGAGCAGTTCTTC.

The sample holds many counts of this clonotype. The chain carries TRBV7-9 and TRBJ2-2; D is possibly TRBD1 (6 bases). The V gene lost 5 bases and the J gene lost 1 base, with 17 bases spanning the gap. Germline assignment: CDR1 SEHNR and CDR2 FQNEAQ (reference sequence). The CDR3 has 17 residues. The CDR3 region has the DNA TGTGCCAGCAGCACTCAAAACATAGGGGGGAACACCGGGGAGCTGTTTTTT. Residues: CASSTQNIGGNTGELFF.

This clonotype was observed a handful of times. The J gene is TRBJ1-1, the V gene TRBV7-2; unclear D gene. Germline V gives CDR1 SGHTA, CDR2 FQGNSA. This CDR3 spans 15 amino acids. Trimming removed 5 bases at V and 6 bases at J, with 19 bases between. In nucleotides, the CDR3 is TGTGCCAGCAGCCCACCGGACCGCCTTAAGGCTGAAGCTTTCTTT. Protein product: CASSPPDRLKAEAFF.

The table lists this clonotype with a few counts. The chain recombines TRBV29-1 with TRBJ2-7; 9 nucleotides match TRBD1. Looked up from germline, CDR1 is SQVTM and CDR2 is ANQGSEA. V lost 6 bases and J lost 3; bases outside the gene matches: 9. This CDR3 has 14 residues. The chain's CDR3 is CSVALDRGGYEQYV. The CDR3 DNA reads TGCAGCGTAGCTCTGGACAGGGGTGGCTACGAGCAGTACGTC.

Comment on this clonotype: A much larger clone lies a single base off, so this may be a read error. This sequence joins TRBV7-2 and TRBJ2-2; the match to TRBD1 covers 7 bases. The CDR3 extends over 13 amino acids. Germline V lookup: CDR1 SGHTA, CDR2 FQGNSA. V was clipped by 4 bases and J by 7 bases; unmatched bases: 3. CDR3 nucleotides: TGTGCCAGCAGCTCAACAGGGGTCGGGGAGCTGTTTTTT. This encodes CASSSTGVGELFF.

The CDR3 coding sequence is TGTGCCACCAGCAGAGTTTATTCCGGGACGAGGGCCCCGATTGGAGGGTACGAGCAGTACTTC. It is translated as CATSRVYSGTRAPIGGYEQYF. This chain joins TRBV15 and TRBJ2-7; D perhaps matches TRBD2 (6 bases). V was pared by 1 base and J by 4 bases, with 32 bases between. From germline, CDR1 is LNHNV and CDR2 YYDKDF (reference sequence). This CDR3 comprises 21 residues.

This sequence joins TRBV6-8 and TRBJ2-1; D might be TRBD1 (6 bases). The CDR3 is 16 amino acids. The germline V and J ends were trimmed by 3 bases and 9 bases, with 21 bases remaining between them. Germline V lookup: CDR1 MNHGY, CDR2 SAAAGT. The CDR3 protein is CASSYPDSLILIEQFF. CDR3 sequence (DNA): TGTGCCAGCAGTTATCCGGACAGTCTCATCCTCATTGAGCAGTTCTTC.

This clonotype was detected ten times or more. This rearrangement joins TRBV7-2 to TRBJ2-1; D may be TRBD2 (6 bases). Trimming stripped 0 bases from V and 8 bases from J, with 11 bases between. Germline loops: CDR1 SGHTA, CDR2 FQGNSA. The CDR3 length is 14 residues. The CDR3 DNA reads as TGTGCCAGCAGCTTAGCCGGGGACTGGGATGAGCAGTTCTTC. It encodes CASSLAGDWDEQFF. Drawing the rest from reference TRBV7-2 and TRBJ2-1, the complete variable domain is GAGVSQSPSNKVTEKGKDVELRCDPISGHTALYWYRQSLGQGLEFLIYFQGNSAPDKSGLPSDRFSAERTGGSVSTLTIQRTQQEDSAVYLCASSLAGDWDEQFFGPGTRLTVL.

The rearrangement uses TRBV20-1 and TRBJ2-5; 7 bases are a match to TRBD2. Germline lookup yields CDR1 DFQATT and CDR2 SNEGSKA (reference sequence). The CDR3 is 13 amino acids. V shed 6 bases, J shed 4 bases, and the junction held 8 bases outside the gene matches. The CDR3 DNA follows: TGCAGTGCCCGAGCGGGGTTTACAGAGACCCAGTACTTC. This sequence encodes CSARAGFTETQYF.

This chain links TRBV27 with TRBJ2-7; the D gene is possibly TRBD1 (6 bases). CDR1 and CDR2 from the germline V gene are MNHEY and SMNVEV (reference sequence). The V end lost 6 bases, the J end lost 2 bases, and 14 bases lay between the germline ends. This CDR3 has 14 residues. The CDR3 loop is CASRTTGTPYEQYF. Written as DNA, the CDR3 is TGTGCCAGCAGGACCACAGGGACCCCCTACGAGCAGTACTTC.

This clonotype was observed at least ten times. The V and J genes are TRBV7-2 and TRBJ2-5; 9 bases match TRBD1. CDR1 is SGHTA, CDR2 FQGNSA, per germline. The V gene end was trimmed by 5 bases and the J gene end by 2 bases; junction bases not matched to a gene: 12. The length of the CDR3 is 17 residues. The CDR3: CASSPLGGQGGQETQYF. CDR3 nucleotide sequence: TGTGCCAGCAGCCCCCTGGGGGGACAGGGTGGACAAGAGACCCAGTACTTC.

The genes are TRBV29-1 and TRBJ1-2; D gene uncertain. Trimming left V 7 bases short and J 9 bases short, with 24 bases between. Germline V gene lookup returns CDR1 SQVTM and CDR2 ANQGSEA. The CDR3 sequence is 14 residues long. The CDR3 loop reads CSALGSFGEDSYTF. DNA for the CDR3: TGCAGCGCCTTGGGGTCTTTCGGGGAGGATAGCTACACCTTC.

CDR3 DNA sequence: TGTGCCAGTAGGGTTGGGGCAGCCCGGAGCACTGAAGCTTTCTTT. Amino acid sequence: CASRVGAARSTEAFF. The rearrangement uses TRBV19 and TRBJ1-1, with D tentatively TRBD1 (5 bases). Germline V gene data show CDR1 as LNHDA and CDR2 as SQIVND (reference sequence). The length of the CDR3 is 15 residues. The ends were cut back, 6 bases at V and 4 bases at J, with 18 bases in the middle.

This clonotype was observed at least ten times. The chain is built from TRBV7-9 and TRBJ2-3, with 7 bases fitting TRBD2. J gave up 2 bases and V 5 bases, and 13 bases lay outside the gene matches. The CDR3 sequence is 17 residues long. CDR1 SEHNR and CDR2 FQNEAQ come from the germline V gene (reference sequence). The CDR3 DNA follows: TGTGCCAGCAGCGCTTCTACTGGCGGGGGATACACAGATACGCAGTATTTT. Amino acids: CASSASTGGGYTDTQYF.

V and J are TRBV5-1 and TRBJ2-3, with D unresolved. The germline V and J ends were trimmed by 4 bases and 2 bases, with 14 bases remaining between them. The CDR3 spans 15 residues. CDR1 and CDR2 from the germline V gene are SGHRS and YFSETQ. The CDR3 is CASSAVGLLTDTQYF. The CDR3 DNA reads TGCGCCAGCAGCGCAGTAGGGCTCCTCACAGATACGCAGTATTTT. Complete variable domain (other parts from reference TRBV5-1 and TRBJ2-3): KAGVTQTPRYLIKTRGQQVTLSCSPISGHRSVSWYQQTPGQGLQFLFEYFSETQRNKGNFPGRFSGRQFSNSRSEMNVSTLELGDSALYLCASSAVGLLTDTQYFGPGTRLTVL.

The V call is TRBV14, the J call TRBJ1-1; a possible D gene is TRBD1 (5 bases). There are 13 residues in the CDR3. Germline lookup yields CDR1 SGHDN and CDR2 FVKESK. V lost 1 base to trimming and J lost 6 bases, with 9 bases between them. The CDR3 region has the DNA TGTGCCAGCAGCCAAGCGTCGGGGGCTGAAGCTTTCTTT. Protein: CASSQASGAEAFF.